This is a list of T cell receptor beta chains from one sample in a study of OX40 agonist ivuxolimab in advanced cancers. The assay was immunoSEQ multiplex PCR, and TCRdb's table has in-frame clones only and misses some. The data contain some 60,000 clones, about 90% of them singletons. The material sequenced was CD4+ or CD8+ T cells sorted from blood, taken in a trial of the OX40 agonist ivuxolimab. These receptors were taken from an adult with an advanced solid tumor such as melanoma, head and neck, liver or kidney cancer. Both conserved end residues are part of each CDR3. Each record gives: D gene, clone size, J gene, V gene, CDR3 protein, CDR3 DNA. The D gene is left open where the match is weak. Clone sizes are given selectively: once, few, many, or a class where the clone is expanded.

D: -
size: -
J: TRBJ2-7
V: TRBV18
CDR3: CASSRAEVYEQYF
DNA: TGTGCCAGCTCACGCGCCGAGGTCTACGAGCAGTACTTC

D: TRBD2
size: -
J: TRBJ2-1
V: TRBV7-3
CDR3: CASSGAGAVNEQFF
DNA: TGTGCCAGCAGCGGGGCGGGAGCGGTGAATGAGCAGTTCTTC

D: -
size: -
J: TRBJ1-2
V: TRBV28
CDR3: CASSLAWAGSGYTF
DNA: TGTGCCAGCAGTCTCGCGTGGGCAGGCAGTGGCTACACCTTC

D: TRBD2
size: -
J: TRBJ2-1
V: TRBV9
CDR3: CASGGGSSYNEQFF
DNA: TGTGCCAGCGGCGGGGGAAGCTCCTACAATGAGCAGTTCTTC

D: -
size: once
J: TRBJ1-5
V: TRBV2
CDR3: CASSLTAGNQPQHF
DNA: TGTGCCAGCAGCTTAACAGCGGGCAATCAGCCCCAGCATTTT

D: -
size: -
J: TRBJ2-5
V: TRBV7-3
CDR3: CASSLQETQYF
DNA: TGTGCCAGCAGCCTCCAAGAGACCCAGTACTTC

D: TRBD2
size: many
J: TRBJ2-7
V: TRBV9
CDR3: CASSVSGKPFAYEQYF
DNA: TGTGCCAGCAGCGTTAGCGGGAAACCTTTCGCCTACGAGCAGTACTTC

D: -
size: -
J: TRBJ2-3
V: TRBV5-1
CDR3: CASSSLGGSTDTQYF
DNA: TGCGCCAGCAGTTCCCTGGGCGGTTCCACAGATACGCAGTATTTT

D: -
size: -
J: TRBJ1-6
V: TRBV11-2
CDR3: CASSRRRDNSPLHF
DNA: TGTGCCAGCAGCCGACGACGGGATAATTCACCCCTCCACTTT

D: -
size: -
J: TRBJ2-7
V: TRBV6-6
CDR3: CASNTGRYEQYF
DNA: TGTGCCAGCAATACGGGGCGATACGAGCAGTACTTC

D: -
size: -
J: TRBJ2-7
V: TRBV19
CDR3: CASPLRRSVALGGNYEQYF
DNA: TGTGCCAGTCCTCTTAGGCGGTCGGTGGCGTTGGGGGGAAACTACGAGCAGTACTTC

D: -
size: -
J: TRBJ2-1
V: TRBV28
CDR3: CASRPFGGGSYNEQFF
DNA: TGTGCCAGCCGACCCTTCGGTGGCGGCTCCTACAATGAGCAGTTCTTC

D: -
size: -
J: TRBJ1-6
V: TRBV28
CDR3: CASSSGGINSPLHF
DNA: TGTGCCAGCAGCTCCGGGGGAATTAATTCACCCCTCCACTTT

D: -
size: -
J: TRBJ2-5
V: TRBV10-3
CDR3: CAISGVEDIPGETQYF
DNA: TGTGCCATCAGCGGAGTCGAGGACATCCCGGGGGAGACCCAGTACTTC

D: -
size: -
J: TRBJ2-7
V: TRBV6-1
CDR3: CASSEARLNVGEQYF
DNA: TGTGCCAGCAGTGAAGCTCGTCTTAACGTGGGCGAGCAGTACTTC

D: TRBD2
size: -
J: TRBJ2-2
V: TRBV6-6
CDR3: CASSYSPGGYTGELFF
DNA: TGTGCCAGCAGTTACTCTCCGGGGGGGTACACCGGGGAGCTGTTTTTT

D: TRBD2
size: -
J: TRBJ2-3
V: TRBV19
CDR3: CASSKPGTSGTQYF
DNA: TGTGCCAGTAGTAAACCCGGGACTAGCGGTACGCAGTATTTT

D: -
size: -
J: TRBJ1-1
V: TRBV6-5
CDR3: CASSPGNTEAFF
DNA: TGTGCCAGCAGCCCGGGAAACACTGAAGCTTTCTTT

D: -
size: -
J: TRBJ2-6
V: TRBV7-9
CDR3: CASSLVSYSGANVLTF
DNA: TGTGCCAGCAGCTTAGTGTCGTACTCTGGGGCCAACGTCCTGACTTTC

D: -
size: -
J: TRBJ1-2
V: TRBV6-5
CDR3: CASSGQPNYGYTF
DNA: TGTGCCAGCAGTGGACAGCCTAACTATGGCTACACCTTC

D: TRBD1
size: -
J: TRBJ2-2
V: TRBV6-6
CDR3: CASSDRGLNTGELFF
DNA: TGTGCCAGCAGCGACAGGGGGTTGAACACCGGGGAGCTGTTTTTT

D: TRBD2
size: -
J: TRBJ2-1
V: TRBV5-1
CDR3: CASSAVAGAYNEQFF
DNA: TGCGCCAGCAGCGCGGTAGCGGGGGCATACAATGAGCAGTTCTTC

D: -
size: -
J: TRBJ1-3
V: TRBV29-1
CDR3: CSASGHLSGNTIYF
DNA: TGCAGCGCTTCGGGACACCTCTCTGGAAACACCATATATTTT

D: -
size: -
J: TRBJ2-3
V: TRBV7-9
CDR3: CASSLAINSATQYF
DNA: TGTGCCAGCAGCTTAGCGATTAACTCCGCTACGCAGTATTTT

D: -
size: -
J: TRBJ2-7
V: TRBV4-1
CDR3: CASSQTPKQGTYEQYF
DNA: TGCGCCAGCAGCCAGACACCGAAACAGGGAACCTACGAGCAGTACTTC

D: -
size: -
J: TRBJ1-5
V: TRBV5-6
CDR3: CASSLGGLDSNQPQHF
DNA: TGTGCCAGCAGCTTGGGGGGGCTCGATAGCAATCAGCCCCAGCATTTT

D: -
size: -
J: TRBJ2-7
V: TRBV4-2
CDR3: CASSQDMASLPLEQYF
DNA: TGTGCCAGCAGCCAAGATATGGCCAGCCTACCTCTGGAGCAGTACTTC

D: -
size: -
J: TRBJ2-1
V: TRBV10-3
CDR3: CASSDLSYNEQFF
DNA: TGTGCCAGTAGCGACCTCTCCTACAATGAGCAGTTCTTC

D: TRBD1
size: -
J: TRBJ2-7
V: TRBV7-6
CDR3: CASSGQGFYEQYF
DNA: TGTGCCAGCAGCGGACAGGGGTTTTACGAGCAGTACTTC

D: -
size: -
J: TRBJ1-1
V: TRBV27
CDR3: CASRPDRSGNTEAFF
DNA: TGTGCCAGCAGGCCCGACAGGTCGGGAAACACTGAAGCTTTCTTT

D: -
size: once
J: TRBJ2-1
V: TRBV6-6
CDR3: CASSWWQGVAGPEQFF
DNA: TGTGCCAGCAGTTGGTGGCAAGGGGTCGCAGGGCCTGAGCAGTTCTTC

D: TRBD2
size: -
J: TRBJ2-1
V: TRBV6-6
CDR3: CASSSGTSGRNEQFF
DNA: TGTGCCAGCAGTTCCGGGACTAGCGGGAGAAATGAGCAGTTCTTC

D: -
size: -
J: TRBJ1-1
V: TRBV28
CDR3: CASSLTGRVNTEAFF
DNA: TGTGCCAGCAGTCTCACGGGACGGGTGAACACTGAAGCTTTCTTT

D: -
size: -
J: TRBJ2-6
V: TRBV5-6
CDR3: CASSRKNSGANVLTF
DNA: TGTGCCAGCAGCAGAAAAAACTCTGGGGCCAACGTCCTGACTTTC

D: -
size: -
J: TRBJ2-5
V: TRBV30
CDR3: CAWSPTRGFVGVGTQETQYF
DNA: TGTGCCTGGAGTCCCACGAGAGGTTTCGTTGGAGTAGGGACCCAAGAGACCCAGTACTTC

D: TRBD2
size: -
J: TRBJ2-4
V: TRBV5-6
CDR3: CASSLLQTSGSSKNIQYF
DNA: TGTGCCAGCAGCTTGCTTCAAACTAGCGGGAGTAGCAAAAACATTCAGTACTTC

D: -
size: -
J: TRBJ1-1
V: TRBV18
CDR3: CASSGGSVNTEAFF
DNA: TGTGCCAGCTCAGGGGGATCGGTGAACACTGAAGCTTTCTTT

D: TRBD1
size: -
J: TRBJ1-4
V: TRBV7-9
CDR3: CASSLEGGLGEKLFF
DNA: TGTGCCAGCAGCTTGGAAGGGGGCTTAGGTGAAAAACTGTTTTTT

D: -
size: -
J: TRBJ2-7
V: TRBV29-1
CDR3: CSAWGTTNEQYF
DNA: TGCAGCGCCTGGGGGACGACTAACGAGCAGTACTTC

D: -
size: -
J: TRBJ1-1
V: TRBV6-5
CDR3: CASRLNTEAFF
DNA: TGTGCCAGCAGACTGAACACTGAAGCTTTCTTT

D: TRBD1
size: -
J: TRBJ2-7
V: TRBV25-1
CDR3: CASSAMDRGVVQYF
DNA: TGTGCCAGCAGCGCGATGGACAGGGGAGTGGTGCAGTACTTC

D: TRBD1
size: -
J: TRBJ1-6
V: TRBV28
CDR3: CASSLGTANNSPLHF
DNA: TGTGCCAGCAGCCTAGGGACAGCGAATAATTCACCCCTCCACTTT